This T cell receptor (beta chain) emerged from a study of shared clonotypes between healthy human individuals. Study-level background: Each donor's CD4 naive and CD4 memory cells filled three plates apiece, CD8 naive two, and CD8 memory one.

For this clone: What it binds is not known.

Study-level points and caveats: Naive CD4 clonotypes were shared across a handful of donors at roughly 5.5%.

Assay: immunoSEQ multiplex PCR; the TCRdb copy retains only in-frame clones and omits some. The sample lists about 2.1 million clones, approximately 92% occurring once. This CDR3 contains 15 residues. The germline V gene has CDR1 MGHRA and CDR2 YSYEKL. V lost 3 bases to trimming and J lost 6 bases; unmatched junction nucleotides: 11. Only CD45RO-negative cells positively selected for CCR7 counted as naive CD8 cells, so terminally differentiated effector memory CD45RA+ cells were excluded. Donors comprised healthy HIV-negative adults lacking recent acute infections or vaccinations. Those who donated, Caucasian adults without exception, all lived in Nashville, Tennessee.

Sequences were obtained from naive CD8+ T cells from PBMCs. The TCR sequence derives from a young man in good health. Some clones in this sample may be carry-over from other donors' samples. This chain connects TRBV4-1 to TRBJ2-7, with TRBD2 identical over 7 bases. The DNA for the CDR3 is TGCGCCAGCAGCCATGTCGGGAGGCAGGGTGGCGAGCAGTACTTC. It yields the protein CASSHVGRQGGEQYF.